Listed below are T cell receptor beta chains from one sample, sequenced in a study of T cell responses to AZD1222 COVID-19 vaccine. Sequenced by immunoSEQ multiplex PCR; TCRdb stores in-frame clones only, minus some. The sample yields approximately 160,000 clones, approximately 90% seen once. Sample: peripheral blood, taken on day 0 of AZD1222 vaccination. The origin of the receptors is an adult in good health. The CDR3 runs from the conserved cysteine through the conserved F or W. A D gene is named only where the DNA matches it firmly. Size is omitted from some rows. Given values are once, few, many or a class for expanded clones.

abundance: NA
len: 13
d_gene: NA
v_gene: TRBV2
j_gene: TRBJ1-3
CDR3aa: CASGEIRGNTIYF
CDR3nt: TGTGCCAGCGGAGAGATCCGCGGAAACACCATATATTTT

abundance: NA
len: 13
d_gene: NA
v_gene: TRBV5-4
j_gene: TRBJ2-3
CDR3aa: CASTGDSTDTQYF
CDR3nt: TGTGCCAGCACCGGGGACAGCACAGATACGCAGTATTTT

abundance: NA
len: 20
d_gene: NA
v_gene: TRBV21-1
j_gene: TRBJ2-1
CDR3aa: CAAGKTSGTSGGEVGNEQFF
CDR3nt: TGTGCCGCCGGCAAGACCTCCGGGACTAGCGGGGGGGAAGTGGGCAATGAGCAGTTCTTC

abundance: NA
len: 17
d_gene: TRBD1
v_gene: TRBV7-2
j_gene: TRBJ1-2
CDR3aa: CASSLTTGGSFNYGYTF
CDR3nt: TGTGCCAGCAGCTTAACGACAGGGGGCAGTTTTAACTATGGCTACACCTTC

abundance: NA
len: 17
d_gene: NA
v_gene: TRBV6-7
j_gene: TRBJ2-6
CDR3aa: CASTWRKQPTGANVLTF
CDR3nt: TGTGCCAGCACCTGGAGGAAGCAACCAACTGGGGCCAACGTCCTGACTTTC

abundance: NA
len: 17
d_gene: TRBD2
v_gene: TRBV7-8
j_gene: TRBJ2-3
CDR3aa: CASSPGRLAGTTDTQYF
CDR3nt: TGTGCCAGCAGCCCCGGGAGGCTAGCGGGGACCACAGATACGCAGTATTTT

abundance: NA
len: 13
d_gene: NA
v_gene: TRBV12-3/TRBV12-4
j_gene: TRBJ2-7
CDR3aa: CASSPTRWYEQYF
CDR3nt: TGTGCCAGCAGTCCGACAAGGTGGTACGAGCAGTACTTC

abundance: NA
len: 19
d_gene: NA
v_gene: TRBV6-2/TRBV6-3
j_gene: TRBJ1-2
CDR3aa: CASSSTSGAAGDKSYGYTF
CDR3nt: TGTGCCAGCAGTTCGACCTCCGGGGCAGCGGGGGATAAATCCTATGGCTACACCTTC

abundance: NA
len: 16
d_gene: NA
v_gene: TRBV11-2
j_gene: TRBJ2-6
CDR3aa: CASSLEMMAGANVLTF
CDR3nt: TGTGCCAGCAGCTTAGAGATGATGGCTGGGGCCAACGTCCTGACTTTC

abundance: NA
len: 15
d_gene: NA
v_gene: TRBV5-1
j_gene: TRBJ1-1
CDR3aa: CASSLEGETNTEAFF
CDR3nt: TGCGCCAGCAGCTTGGAAGGGGAGACGAACACTGAAGCTTTCTTT

abundance: once
len: 14
d_gene: NA
v_gene: TRBV19
j_gene: TRBJ2-1
CDR3aa: CANPPWDHYNEQFF
CDR3nt: TGTGCCAACCCCCCGTGGGACCACTACAATGAGCAGTTCTTC

abundance: once
len: 12
d_gene: NA
v_gene: TRBV29-1
j_gene: TRBJ2-5
CDR3aa: CSAQQPGETQYF
CDR3nt: TGCAGCGCCCAACAACCCGGCGAGACCCAGTACTTC

abundance: NA
len: 12
d_gene: NA
v_gene: TRBV7-2
j_gene: TRBJ1-2
CDR3aa: CASTPGGIGYTF
CDR3nt: TGTGCCAGCACCCCTGGGGGGATTGGCTACACCTTC

abundance: NA
len: 15
d_gene: TRBD2
v_gene: TRBV7-2
j_gene: TRBJ2-7
CDR3aa: CASSLGLALPNEQYF
CDR3nt: TGTGCCAGCAGCTTAGGACTAGCCCTCCCAAACGAGCAGTACTTC

abundance: NA
len: 13
d_gene: NA
v_gene: TRBV7-9
j_gene: TRBJ1-2
CDR3aa: CASSLGGDYGYTF
CDR3nt: TGTGCCAGCAGCTTAGGTGGGGACTATGGCTACACCTTC

abundance: once
len: 16
d_gene: TRBD1
v_gene: TRBV5-5
j_gene: TRBJ2-1
CDR3aa: CASSLRQGQTYNEQFF
CDR3nt: TGTGCCAGCAGCTTGAGACAGGGGCAGACTTACAATGAGCAGTTCTTC

abundance: NA
len: 13
d_gene: NA
v_gene: TRBV7-8
j_gene: TRBJ1-2
CDR3aa: CASSLGNQWGYTF
CDR3nt: TGTGCCAGCAGCTTAGGCAACCAGTGGGGCTACACCTTC

abundance: NA
len: 15
d_gene: NA
v_gene: TRBV19
j_gene: TRBJ1-2
CDR3aa: CASSIYSGPGHGYTF
CDR3nt: TGTGCCAGTAGTATATACTCAGGGCCCGGGCATGGCTACACCTTC

abundance: NA
len: 13
d_gene: NA
v_gene: TRBV5-8
j_gene: TRBJ1-1
CDR3aa: CASSLWGENEAFF
CDR3nt: TGTGCCAGCAGCTTGTGGGGGGAGAATGAAGCTTTCTTT

abundance: NA
len: 13
d_gene: NA
v_gene: TRBV7-8
j_gene: TRBJ1-1
CDR3aa: CASSLNTQGEAFF
CDR3nt: TGTGCCAGCAGCTTGAACACCCAGGGGGAAGCTTTCTTT

abundance: NA
len: 13
d_gene: NA
v_gene: TRBV6-2/TRBV6-3
j_gene: TRBJ2-5
CDR3aa: CASSYYGPGTQYF
CDR3nt: TGTGCCAGCAGTTACTACGGACCGGGGACCCAGTACTTC

abundance: NA
len: 13
d_gene: TRBD2
v_gene: TRBV7-2
j_gene: TRBJ2-3
CDR3aa: CASSFRGEDTQYF
CDR3nt: TGTGCCAGCAGCTTTCGGGGGGAAGATACGCAGTATTTT

abundance: NA
len: 16
d_gene: TRBD1
v_gene: TRBV11-1
j_gene: TRBJ1-1
CDR3aa: CASRPDKQGLNTEAFF
CDR3nt: TGTGCCAGCAGACCTGACAAACAGGGGCTGAACACTGAAGCTTTCTTT

abundance: once
len: 16
d_gene: TRBD1
v_gene: TRBV5-1
j_gene: TRBJ1-1
CDR3aa: CASSSRDRALNTEAFF
CDR3nt: TGCGCCAGCAGCTCCCGGGACAGGGCCCTGAACACTGAAGCTTTCTTT

abundance: NA
len: 15
d_gene: TRBD1
v_gene: TRBV7-3
j_gene: TRBJ2-7
CDR3aa: CASSPRGTGGNEQYF
CDR3nt: TGTGCCAGCAGCCCCCGAGGGACAGGGGGTAACGAGCAGTACTTC

abundance: NA
len: 13
d_gene: NA
v_gene: TRBV19
j_gene: TRBJ2-7
CDR3aa: CASSIQDSYEQYF
CDR3nt: TGTGCCAGTAGTATTCAAGATTCCTACGAGCAGTACTTC

abundance: NA
len: 14
d_gene: TRBD1
v_gene: TRBV6-5
j_gene: TRBJ1-4
CDR3aa: CASSPGGTVEKLFF
CDR3nt: TGTGCCAGCAGTCCCGGGGGGACAGTTGAAAAACTGTTTTTT

abundance: NA
len: 15
d_gene: NA
v_gene: TRBV19
j_gene: TRBJ2-2
CDR3aa: CASSARARGTGELFF
CDR3nt: TGTGCCAGTAGTGCTCGGGCGAGGGGCACCGGGGAGCTGTTTTTT

abundance: NA
len: 15
d_gene: NA
v_gene: TRBV5-1
j_gene: TRBJ2-5
CDR3aa: CASSLAGGLQETQYF
CDR3nt: TGCGCCAGCAGCTTGGCCGGGGGACTTCAAGAGACCCAGTACTTC

abundance: NA
len: 12
d_gene: NA
v_gene: TRBV19
j_gene: TRBJ2-1
CDR3aa: CASSIRGAGQFF
CDR3nt: TGTGCCAGTAGTATTCGGGGGGCAGGGCAGTTCTTC

abundance: NA
len: 13
d_gene: NA
v_gene: TRBV5-8
j_gene: TRBJ1-1
CDR3aa: CASSLNMGTEAFF
CDR3nt: TGTGCCAGCAGCTTGAATATGGGGACTGAAGCTTTCTTT

abundance: NA
len: 15
d_gene: TRBD1
v_gene: TRBV6-5
j_gene: TRBJ1-2
CDR3aa: CASSFDGQGAAGYTF
CDR3nt: TGTGCCAGCAGTTTCGACGGACAGGGGGCGGCTGGCTACACCTTC

abundance: NA
len: 15
d_gene: TRBD1
v_gene: TRBV2
j_gene: TRBJ1-1
CDR3aa: CASRPQGTPNTEAFF
CDR3nt: TGTGCCAGCAGACCACAGGGGACCCCGAACACTGAAGCTTTCTTT

abundance: NA
len: 14
d_gene: TRBD2
v_gene: TRBV3-1/TRBV3-2
j_gene: TRBJ2-5
CDR3aa: CASSRGRVGETQYF
CDR3nt: TGTGCCAGCAGCCGGGGGAGGGTCGGGGAGACCCAGTACTTC

abundance: NA
len: 20
d_gene: TRBD1
v_gene: TRBV27
j_gene: TRBJ1-5
CDR3aa: CASSCRGRDREIYSNQPQHF
CDR3nt: TGTGCCAGCAGTTGTCGGGGTAGGGACAGGGAAATTTATAGCAATCAGCCCCAGCATTTT

abundance: NA
len: 16
d_gene: TRBD2
v_gene: TRBV9
j_gene: TRBJ2-3
CDR3aa: CASSPTPGLATDTQYF
CDR3nt: TGTGCCAGCAGCCCCACCCCGGGACTAGCAACAGATACGCAGTATTTT

abundance: once
len: 13
d_gene: NA
v_gene: TRBV5-4
j_gene: TRBJ1-6
CDR3aa: CASSFGPNSPLHF
CDR3nt: TGTGCCAGCAGCTTTGGTCCTAATTCACCCCTCCACTTT

abundance: NA
len: 15
d_gene: NA
v_gene: TRBV5-6
j_gene: TRBJ1-2
CDR3aa: CASSLTWGAGGGYTF
CDR3nt: TGTGCCAGCAGCTTGACTTGGGGAGCGGGCGGTGGCTACACCTTC

abundance: NA
len: 12
d_gene: TRBD1
v_gene: TRBV19
j_gene: TRBJ1-5
CDR3aa: CATGDRNQPQHF
CDR3nt: TGTGCCACCGGGGACAGGAATCAGCCCCAGCATTTT

abundance: NA
len: 14
d_gene: NA
v_gene: TRBV10-3
j_gene: TRBJ2-1
CDR3aa: CAISESGSFGEQFF
CDR3nt: TGTGCCATCAGTGAGAGCGGGTCGTTCGGTGAGCAGTTCTTC

abundance: NA
len: 15
d_gene: NA
v_gene: TRBV6-5
j_gene: TRBJ2-7
CDR3aa: CASSPRAGAAYEQYF
CDR3nt: TGTGCCAGCAGTCCGAGGGCAGGGGCCGCCTACGAGCAGTACTTC

abundance: NA
len: 15
d_gene: NA
v_gene: TRBV5-1
j_gene: TRBJ2-1
CDR3aa: CASSPTVQGSGEQFF
CDR3nt: TGCGCCAGCAGCCCGACGGTTCAGGGCTCCGGGGAGCAGTTCTTC

abundance: NA
len: 15
d_gene: NA
v_gene: TRBV20-1
j_gene: TRBJ2-7
CDR3aa: CSASDGSRSSYEQYF
CDR3nt: TGCAGTGCTAGTGATGGATCTCGTAGCTCCTACGAGCAGTACTTC

abundance: NA
len: 14
d_gene: NA
v_gene: TRBV5-4
j_gene: TRBJ1-1
CDR3aa: CASSPITGRRLTFF
CDR3nt: TGTGCCAGCAGTCCTATCACTGGGCGGAGGCTAACTTTCTTT

abundance: NA
len: 19
d_gene: NA
v_gene: TRBV2
j_gene: TRBJ1-3
CDR3aa: CASSEARGGGERSGNTIYF
CDR3nt: TGTGCCAGCAGTGAAGCGCGAGGTGGAGGGGAGCGCTCTGGAAACACCATATATTTT

abundance: NA
len: 14
d_gene: NA
v_gene: TRBV27
j_gene: TRBJ2-6
CDR3aa: CASSQSSGANVLTF
CDR3nt: TGTGCCAGCTCGCAGTCATCTGGGGCCAACGTCCTGACTTTC

abundance: NA
len: 17
d_gene: TRBD2
v_gene: TRBV18
j_gene: TRBJ2-1
CDR3aa: CASSPPRTSNSYNEQFF
CDR3nt: TGTGCCAGCTCACCACCCCGGACTAGCAACTCCTACAATGAGCAGTTCTTC

abundance: NA
len: 12
d_gene: NA
v_gene: TRBV29-1
j_gene: TRBJ2-5
CDR3aa: CSEMRGQETQYF
CDR3nt: TGCAGCGAAATGAGGGGCCAAGAGACCCAGTACTTC

abundance: NA
len: 13
d_gene: TRBD2
v_gene: TRBV7-7
j_gene: TRBJ2-1
CDR3aa: CASSPGTINEQFF
CDR3nt: TGTGCTAGCAGCCCGGGGACTATTAATGAGCAGTTCTTC

abundance: few
len: 16
d_gene: NA
v_gene: TRBV11-1
j_gene: TRBJ2-7
CDR3aa: CASSLIGAGQRYEQYF
CDR3nt: TGTGCCAGCAGCTTAATTGGGGCAGGGCAGCGTTACGAGCAGTACTTC

abundance: NA
len: 15
d_gene: NA
v_gene: TRBV9
j_gene: TRBJ1-6
CDR3aa: CASSVGIKGNSPLHF
CDR3nt: TGTGCCAGCAGCGTAGGGATAAAGGGAAACTCACCCCTCCACTTT

abundance: NA
len: 14
d_gene: NA
v_gene: TRBV6-4
j_gene: TRBJ2-2
CDR3aa: CASSDQGGTGELFF
CDR3nt: TGTGCCAGCAGTGACCAGGGGGGCACCGGGGAGCTGTTTTTT

abundance: once
len: 15
d_gene: TRBD2
v_gene: TRBV9
j_gene: TRBJ2-1
CDR3aa: CASSPAGGLNNEQFF
CDR3nt: TGTGCCAGCAGCCCGGCGGGGGGACTGAACAATGAGCAGTTCTTC

abundance: NA
len: 18
d_gene: TRBD2
v_gene: TRBV2
j_gene: TRBJ2-1
CDR3aa: CASRGGGASGAPYAEQFF
CDR3nt: TGTGCCAGCAGGGGTGGTGGGGCTAGCGGGGCCCCCTACGCTGAGCAGTTCTTC

abundance: NA
len: 14
d_gene: NA
v_gene: TRBV6-5
j_gene: TRBJ2-2
CDR3aa: CASSYSAQTGELFF
CDR3nt: TGTGCCAGCAGTTACTCTGCACAAACCGGGGAGCTGTTTTTT

abundance: NA
len: 13
d_gene: NA
v_gene: TRBV4-3
j_gene: TRBJ2-7
CDR3aa: CASSQDRSYEQYF
CDR3nt: TGCGCCAGCAGCCAAGATAGGAGCTACGAGCAGTACTTC

abundance: NA
len: 13
d_gene: NA
v_gene: TRBV5-6
j_gene: TRBJ2-5
CDR3aa: CASSQGGGETQYF
CDR3nt: TGTGCCAGCAGCCAGGGGGGCGGGGAGACCCAGTACTTC